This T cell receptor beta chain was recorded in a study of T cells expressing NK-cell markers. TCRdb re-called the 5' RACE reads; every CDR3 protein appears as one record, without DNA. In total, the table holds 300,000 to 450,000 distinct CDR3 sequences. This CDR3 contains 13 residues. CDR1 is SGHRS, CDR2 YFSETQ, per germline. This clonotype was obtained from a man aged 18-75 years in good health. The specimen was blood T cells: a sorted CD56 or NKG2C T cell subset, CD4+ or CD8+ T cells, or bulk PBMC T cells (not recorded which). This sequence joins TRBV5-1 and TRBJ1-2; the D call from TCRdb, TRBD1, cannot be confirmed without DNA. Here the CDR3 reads CASSIRTELGATF.